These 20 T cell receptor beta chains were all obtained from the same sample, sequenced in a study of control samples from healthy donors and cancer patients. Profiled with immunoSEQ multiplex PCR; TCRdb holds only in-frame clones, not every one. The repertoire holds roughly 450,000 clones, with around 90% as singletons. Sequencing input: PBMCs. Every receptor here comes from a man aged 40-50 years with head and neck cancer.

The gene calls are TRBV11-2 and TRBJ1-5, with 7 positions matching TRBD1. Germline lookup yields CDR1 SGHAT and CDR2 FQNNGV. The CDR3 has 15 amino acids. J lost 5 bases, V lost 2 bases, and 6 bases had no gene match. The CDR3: CASSLIDRDDQPQHF. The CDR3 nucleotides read TGTGCCAGCAGCTTAATCGACAGGGACGATCAGCCCCAGCATTTT.

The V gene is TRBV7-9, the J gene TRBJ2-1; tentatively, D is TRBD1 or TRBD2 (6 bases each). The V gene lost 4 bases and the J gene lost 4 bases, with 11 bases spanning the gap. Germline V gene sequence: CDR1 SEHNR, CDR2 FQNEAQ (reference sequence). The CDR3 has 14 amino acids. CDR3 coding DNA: TGTGCCAGCAGCTGGGAGGACAGTTACAATGAGCAGTTCTTC. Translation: CASSWEDSYNEQFF.

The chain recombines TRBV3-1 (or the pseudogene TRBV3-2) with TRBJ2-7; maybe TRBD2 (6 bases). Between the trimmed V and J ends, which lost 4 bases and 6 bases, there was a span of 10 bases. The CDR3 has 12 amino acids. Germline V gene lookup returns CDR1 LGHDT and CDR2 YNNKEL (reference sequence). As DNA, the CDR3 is TGTGCCAGCAGCCGGATGGGGGGCGAGCAGTACTTC. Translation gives CASSRMGGEQYF.

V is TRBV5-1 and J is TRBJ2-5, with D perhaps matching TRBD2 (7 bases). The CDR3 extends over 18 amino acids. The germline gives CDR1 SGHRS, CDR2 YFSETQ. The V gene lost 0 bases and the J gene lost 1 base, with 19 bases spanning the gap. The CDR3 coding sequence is TGCGCCAGCAGCTTGGGTCGGGGGGCGGTGCTTGGCCAAGAGACCCAGTACTTC. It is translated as CASSLGRGAVLGQETQYF.

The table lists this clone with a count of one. CDR3 loop: CASSVLEGPETQYF. CDR3 DNA: TGTGCCAGCAGCGTATTGGAAGGGCCTGAGACCCAGTACTTC. This chain links TRBV9 with TRBJ2-5; D uncertain. The CDR3 is made up of 14 amino acids. The ends were cut back, 1 base at V and 5 bases at J, with 12 bases in the middle. Germline CDR1 is SGDLS and CDR2 is YYNGEE.

The CDR3 sequence is CATSTGGTNEKLFF. In nucleotides, the CDR3 is TGTGCCACCTCAACAGGGGGAACTAATGAAAAACTGTTTTTT. V usage is TRBV28 and J usage is TRBJ1-4; TRBD1 agrees at 8 bases. Germline CDR1 reads MDHEN; CDR2 reads SYDVKM. The CDR3 extends over 14 amino acids. V lost 10 bases and J lost 1; bases outside the gene matches: 5.

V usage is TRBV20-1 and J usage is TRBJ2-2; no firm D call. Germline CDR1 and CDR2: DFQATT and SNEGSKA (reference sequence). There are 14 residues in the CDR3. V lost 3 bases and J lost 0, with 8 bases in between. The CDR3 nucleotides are TGCAGTGCTAGTGGAACAGCGAACACCGGGGAGCTGTTTTTT. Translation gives CSASGTANTGELFF.

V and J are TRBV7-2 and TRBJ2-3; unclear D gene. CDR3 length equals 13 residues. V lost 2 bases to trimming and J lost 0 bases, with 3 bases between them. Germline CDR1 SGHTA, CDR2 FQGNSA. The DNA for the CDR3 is TGTGCCAGCAGCTTATTCAGCACAGATACGCAGTATTTT. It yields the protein CASSLFSTDTQYF.

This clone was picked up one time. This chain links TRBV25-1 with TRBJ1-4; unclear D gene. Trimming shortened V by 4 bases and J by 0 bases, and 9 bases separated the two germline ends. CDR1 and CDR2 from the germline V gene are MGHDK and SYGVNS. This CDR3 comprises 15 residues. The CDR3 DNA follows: TGTGCCAGCAGTGTGCCAGGAGCAACTAATGAAAAACTGTTTTTT. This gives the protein CASSVPGATNEKLFF.

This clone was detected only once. CDR3 protein: CASSSSEQGKHGYTF. The CDR3 coding sequence is TGTGCCAGCAGCTCCTCCGAGCAAGGGAAACATGGCTACACCTTC. This chain connects TRBV6-5 to TRBJ1-2; no clear D. V was trimmed by 6 bases and J by 6 bases, leaving 20 bases between them. Per the germline V gene, CDR1 is MNHEY and CDR2 is SVGAGI. The CDR3 contains 15 residues.

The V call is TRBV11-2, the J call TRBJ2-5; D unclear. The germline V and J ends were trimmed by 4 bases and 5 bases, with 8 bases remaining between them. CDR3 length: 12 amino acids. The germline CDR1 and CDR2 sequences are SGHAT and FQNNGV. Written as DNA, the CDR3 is TGTGCCAGCAGCTCACAGAGGGAGACCCAGTACTTC. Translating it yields CASSSQRETQYF.

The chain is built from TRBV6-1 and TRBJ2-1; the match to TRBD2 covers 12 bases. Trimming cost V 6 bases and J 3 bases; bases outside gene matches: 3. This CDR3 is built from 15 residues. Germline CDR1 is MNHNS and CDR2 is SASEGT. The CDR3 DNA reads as TGTGCCAGCAGAACGACTAGCGGGAGCTACAATGAGCAGTTCTTC. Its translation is CASRTTSGSYNEQFF.

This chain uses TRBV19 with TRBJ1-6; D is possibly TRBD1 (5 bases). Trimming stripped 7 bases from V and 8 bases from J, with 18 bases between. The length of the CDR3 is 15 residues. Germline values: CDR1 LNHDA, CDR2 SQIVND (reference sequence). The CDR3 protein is CASTPPGQGDSPLHF. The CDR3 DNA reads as TGTGCCAGTACTCCCCCGGGGCAGGGCGATTCACCCCTCCACTTT.

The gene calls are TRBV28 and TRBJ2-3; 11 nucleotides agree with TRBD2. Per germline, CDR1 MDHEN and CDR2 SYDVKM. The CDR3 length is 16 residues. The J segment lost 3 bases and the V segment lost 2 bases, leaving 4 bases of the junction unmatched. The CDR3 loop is CASSLGTSGSTDTQYF. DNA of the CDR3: TGTGCCAGCAGTTTAGGAACTAGCGGGAGTACAGATACGCAGTATTTT.

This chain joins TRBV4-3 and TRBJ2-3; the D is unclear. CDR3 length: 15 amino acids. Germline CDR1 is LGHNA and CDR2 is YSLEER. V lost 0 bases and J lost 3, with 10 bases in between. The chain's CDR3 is CASSQEEARTDTQYF. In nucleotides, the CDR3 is TGCGCCAGCAGCCAAGAGGAAGCGAGAACAGATACGCAGTATTTT.

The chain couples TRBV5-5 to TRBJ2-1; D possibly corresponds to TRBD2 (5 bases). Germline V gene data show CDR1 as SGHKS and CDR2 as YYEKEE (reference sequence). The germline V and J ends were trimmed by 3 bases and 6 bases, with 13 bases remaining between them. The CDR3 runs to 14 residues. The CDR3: CASSWPGSTNEQFF. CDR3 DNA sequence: TGTGCCAGCAGCTGGCCGGGGAGCACCAATGAGCAGTTCTTC.

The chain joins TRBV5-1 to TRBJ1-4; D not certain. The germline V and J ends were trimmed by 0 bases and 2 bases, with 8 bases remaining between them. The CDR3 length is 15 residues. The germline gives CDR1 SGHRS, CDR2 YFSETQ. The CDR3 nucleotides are TGCGCCAGCAGCTTGGAACGGGCCACTAATGAAAAACTGTTTTTT. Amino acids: CASSLERATNEKLFF.

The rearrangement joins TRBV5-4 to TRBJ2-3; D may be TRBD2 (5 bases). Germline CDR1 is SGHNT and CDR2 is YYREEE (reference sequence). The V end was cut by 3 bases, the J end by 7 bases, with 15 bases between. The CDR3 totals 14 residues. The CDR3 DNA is TGTGCCAGCAGCTCCCCGAAACACGGGAATACGCAGTATTTT. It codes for CASSSPKHGNTQYF.

CDR3 coding DNA: TGTGCCAGCAGCCCCCCCGGCGGGGGCAATCAGCCCCAGCATTTT. It translates to CASSPPGGGNQPQHF. The chain combines TRBV7-9 with TRBJ1-5, with D uncertain. The CDR3 totals 15 residues. CDR1 and CDR2 from the germline V gene are SEHNR and FQNEAQ (reference sequence). V gave up 5 bases and J gave up 2 bases, with 13 bases separating them.

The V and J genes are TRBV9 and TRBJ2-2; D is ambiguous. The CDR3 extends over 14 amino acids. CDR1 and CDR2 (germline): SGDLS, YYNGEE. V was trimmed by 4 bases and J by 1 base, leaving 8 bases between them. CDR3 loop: CASSPLQNTGELFF. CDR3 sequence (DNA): TGTGCCAGCAGCCCACTTCAGAACACCGGGGAGCTGTTTTTT.